This entry is about one TCR beta chain. Antigen: not known. TCRdb re-called the RT-PCR reads with MiXCR, one entry per CDR3 protein. The repertoire holds hundreds of thousands of distinct CDR3 sequences, roughly 14% seen once, with roughly 10% in the top ten. The sample comes from a study of response to subunit inactivated influenza vaccine. Study results and caveats: T cells newly recruited by each seasonal influenza vaccination are few, the authors suggested.

Per germline, CDR1 DFQATT and CDR2 SNEGSKA (reference sequence). The CDR3 runs 15 residues. Trimming took 2 bases from V and 4 from J, leaving 14 bases between them. The chain combines TRBV20-1 with TRBJ2-2, with D perhaps being TRBD1 or TRBD2 (6 bases each). The clonotype was recovered from a man over 45 who received an inactivated influenza vaccine. Material: PBMCs from blood, obtained approximately 13 days after vaccination. For the CDR3, the DNA is TGCAGTGCTAGATTGGGGGGCGCGGGCACCGGGGAGCTGTTTTTT. Protein product: CSARLGGAGTGELFF.